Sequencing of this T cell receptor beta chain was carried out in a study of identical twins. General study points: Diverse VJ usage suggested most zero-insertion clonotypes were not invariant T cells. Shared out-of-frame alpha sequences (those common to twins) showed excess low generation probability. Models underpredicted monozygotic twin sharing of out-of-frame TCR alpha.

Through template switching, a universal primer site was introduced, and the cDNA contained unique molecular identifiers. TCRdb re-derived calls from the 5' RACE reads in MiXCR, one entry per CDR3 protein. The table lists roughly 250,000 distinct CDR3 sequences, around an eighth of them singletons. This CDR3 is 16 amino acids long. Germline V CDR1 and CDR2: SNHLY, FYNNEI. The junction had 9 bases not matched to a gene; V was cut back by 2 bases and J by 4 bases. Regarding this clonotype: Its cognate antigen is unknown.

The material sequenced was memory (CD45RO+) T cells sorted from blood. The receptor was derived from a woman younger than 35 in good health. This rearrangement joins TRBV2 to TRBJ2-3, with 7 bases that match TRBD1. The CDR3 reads CASSEPVRGFPDTQYF. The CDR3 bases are TGTGCCAGCAGTGAACCTGTCAGGGGGTTCCCAGATACGCAGTATTTT.